This T cell receptor beta chain was profiled in a study of T cell clones after liver transplantation. Using immunoSEQ multiplex PCR, the repertoire was profiled, and TCRdb retains in-frame clones only, with some absent. Found here are roughly 80,000 clones, 70% to 90% of them singletons; the top ten hold less than 3.5%. The receptor's source is a human patient who received a liver transplant. Some of the T cells may derive from the graft donor. The source material was CD4+ T cells from blood, sampled at the 22-month timepoint.

The CDR3 DNA reads TGTGCCAGCAGCCCAAGACCCACTGGAGGAAACACCATATATTTT. Residues: CASSPRPTGGNTIYF. The chain combines TRBV7-2 with TRBJ1-3, with D unresolved. V was cut by 5 bases and J by 4 bases, with 15 bases left in between. Germline V gives CDR1 SGHTA, CDR2 FQGNSA. The CDR3 extends over 15 amino acids.